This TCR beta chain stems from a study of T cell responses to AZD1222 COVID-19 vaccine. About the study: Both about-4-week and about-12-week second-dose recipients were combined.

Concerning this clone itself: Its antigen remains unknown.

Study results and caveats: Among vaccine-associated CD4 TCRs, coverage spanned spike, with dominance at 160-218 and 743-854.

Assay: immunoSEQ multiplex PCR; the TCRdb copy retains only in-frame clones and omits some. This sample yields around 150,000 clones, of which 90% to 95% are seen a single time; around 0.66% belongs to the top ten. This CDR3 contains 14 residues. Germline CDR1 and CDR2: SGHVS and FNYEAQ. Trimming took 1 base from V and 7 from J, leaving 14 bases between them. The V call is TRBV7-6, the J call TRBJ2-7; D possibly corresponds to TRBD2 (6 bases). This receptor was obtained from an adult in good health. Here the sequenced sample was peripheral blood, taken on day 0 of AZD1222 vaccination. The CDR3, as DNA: TGTGCCAGCAGCTTAGGGGACTCTTTAGGGGAGCAGTACTTC. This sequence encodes CASSLGDSLGEQYF.